This entry describes one TCR beta chain. This receptor's antigen is unknown. No base quality values were provided; no much bigger clone lies one nucleotide off. One collaborating source in Seattle enrolled patients while the patients were actively infected and followed the patients over time throughout the course of disease. The collaborating institutions used their own protocols to collect whole blood in K2EDTA tubes. For TCRbeta analysis, collaborators shipped samples in one of three forms: frozen whole blood, isolated PBMCs, or DNA extracted from either of those sample types. The record originates from a study of blood T cell repertoires in COVID-19 (TCRdb year 2020). At the level of the whole study: Collaborator samples came from the United States, Italy and Spain and covered acute and convalescent phases of COVID-19. The samples were drawn from two sources: the first 160 participants of the ongoing ImmuneRACE study, and 950 to 1,500 subjects contributed by 6 global collaborators. Where available, HLA class I and class II types were taken from metadata supplied by the sample provider and were not determined by assay-based typing. The repertoires were released in a freely available public database meant as a resource for research on the immune response to SARS-CoV-2. The material from the prospective study consisted of cDNA or gDNA derived from T cells, B-cell-depleted T cells, or PBMCs. Subjects who had been exposed to COVID-19, were actively infected with it, or had recovered from it provided the deeply sampled blood TCRbeta repertoires that made up the dataset. Nearly every sample came with metadata listing a de-identified subject ID, COVID-19 status, age in years and sex. General conclusions and limits of the study: The amount of clinical and demographic metadata varied by source and participant and was provided uncurated.

TCRbeta CDR3 regions were amplified from genomic DNA by means of the immunoSEQ Assay, a bias-controlled multiplex PCR. In the source study's methods: The number of nucleated cells in each sample was estimated from the amplification of reference gene primers within the assay. To quantify the absolute abundance of each unique TCRbeta CDR3 rearrangement, sequence reads were collapsed and filtered. Productive Simpson clonality was computed per sample as the square root of Simpson's diversity index over productive rearrangements. Entries here come from immuneACCESS through TCRdb and include only in-frame sequences with V and J called. Some clones fail to appear in such tables; in the studies checked, an unresolved V gene covers under half of the shortfall, and the cause of the remainder is unknown. That table is the source of V, J and clone size, and D and trimming were worked out from the DNA. The sample yields 150,000 or so clones; 80% to 95% were counted once. The ten most abundant clones make up approximately 2% of the sample.

Sequences SGHVS (CDR1) and FQNEAQ (CDR2) are obtained from the germline V gene. From the cysteine up to the phenylalanine, the CDR3 has a length of 16 residues. CDR3 DNA is the only sequence kept; it has 48 bases, read in frame from the first base. At the junction V is shortened by 1 base and J by 5 bases, with 18 bases in between. Sequencing input: peripheral blood. The rearrangement combines TRBV7-8 with TRBJ2-7; D gene: possibly TRBD1, on 6 matching bases. This TCR was sampled from a woman aged 60-75 years with COVID-19, enrolled during active disease. The CDR3 is CASSLVGAGVMNEQYF. The bases read TGTGCCAGCAGCTTAGTCGGGGCAGGGGTTATGAACGAGCAGTACTTC.